This T cell receptor beta chain was retrieved from a study of Ad26.COV2.S vaccination and SARS-CoV-2 variants. Study-level points and caveats: Total responses of T cells may have been underestimated by the analyses of TCR breadth and depth. Recipients given vaccine exceeded placebo recipients in spike-specific TCR breadth. Reported findings describe substantial breadth in spike-specific CD8+ and CD4+ T cell responses following vaccination.

V lost 4 bases and J 8 bases, leaving 12 bases between the germline ends. The CDR3 consists of 12 residues. The germline V gene encodes CDR1 SGHRS and CDR2 YFSETQ. Profiling relied on immunoSEQ multiplex PCR, and the TCRdb table lists in-frame clones only, not all of them. Here the sample spans about 180,000 clones, roughly 85% being singletons. Comment on this clone: What it recognizes is unknown.

This chain uses TRBV5-1 with TRBJ1-2; D perhaps matches TRBD1 (5 bases). The specimen comprised peripheral blood, sampled after recovery from COVID-19. This TCR derives from a human donor who had recovered from COVID-19. CDR3: CASSEGMGGYTF. The CDR3 coding sequence is TGCGCCAGCAGCGAGGGGATGGGGGGCTACACCTTC.